This T cell receptor beta chain was recovered during a study of OX40 agonist ivuxolimab in advanced cancers. The wider study: Enrolled patients in dose escalation had cancers that were hepatocellular carcinoma, melanoma, renal cell or head and neck cancer.

Blood draws occurred at baseline, cycle 4 day 1, and cycle 7 day 1. Whole-study findings and limits: It was also the case that some nonresponders had low normalized T-cell clonal expansion. Expanded clones belonging to CD8+ T cells outnumbered, on average, those of CD4+.

The repertoire was sequenced with immunoSEQ multiplex PCR; TCRdb's copy has only in-frame clones and lacks some. The sample has more than 35,000 clones, about 80% seen once. The table lists this clone with a few counts. Its target is not known. Other nucleotide sequences from this sample produce the same CDR3. Germline values: CDR1 MNHEY, CDR2 SMNVEV (reference sequence). This CDR3 has 15 amino acids. The V gene lost 0 bases and the J gene lost 1 base, with 6 bases spanning the gap. Sample: CD4+ or CD8+ T cells sorted from blood, taken in a trial of the OX40 agonist ivuxolimab. The chain couples TRBV27 to TRBJ2-2; the D is unclear. The source is an adult with an advanced solid tumor such as melanoma, head and neck, liver or kidney cancer. CDR3 nucleotides: TGTGCCAGCAGTTTATCGTCAGGGAACACCGGGGAGCTGTTTTTT. Translating it yields CASSLSSGNTGELFF.